This T cell receptor beta chain appears in the sequencing data of a study of cytomegalovirus exposure and HLA in healthy donors. In the PCR, 60 Vbeta and 13 Jbeta primers were used. TCRdb keeps only in-frame clones here, not all; method: immunoSEQ multiplex PCR. The data hold around 150,000 clones, with 79% observed a single time. The V gene's germline CDR1 is SEHNR and CDR2 FQNEAQ (reference sequence). The CDR3 totals 16 residues. V was pared by 5 bases and J by 6 bases, with 8 bases of the junction left unmatched. This TCR was sampled from a middle-aged man in good health and CMV-seropositive. The specimen sequenced was PBMCs. The V gene is TRBV7-9, the J gene TRBJ2-2; TRBD2 agrees at 11 bases. In nucleotides, the CDR3 is TGTGCCAGCAGCATGAGACTAGCGGGAAACTCCGGGGAGCTGTTTTTT. It encodes CASSMRLAGNSGELFF.